The 22 T cell receptor beta chains in this list originate from one sample, sequenced in a study of T cells after yellow fever vaccination. TCRdb ran MiXCR on the 5' RACE reads and lists one entry per CDR3 protein. The repertoire holds more than 450,000 distinct CDR3 sequences, with about a fifth as singletons. Sequencing was performed on PBMCs, taken roughly 20 days after the first yellow fever vaccination. Receptor source: a man younger than 35 who received the YFV17D yellow fever vaccine.

V gene TRBV4-1 combines with J gene TRBJ2-1, with D possibly TRBD2 on 7 matching bases. Between the trimmed V and J ends, which lost 2 bases and 7 bases, there was a span of 18 bases. Germline loops: CDR1 MGHRA, CDR2 YSYEKL. The CDR3 extends over 16 amino acids. The CDR3, as DNA: TGCGCCAGCAGCCAATTGGGGGGGGGGCCTTGGAATGAGCAGTTCTTC. Its translation: CASSQLGGGPWNEQFF.

The chain carries TRBV5-1 and TRBJ2-2; 7 bases agree with TRBD2. Trimming removed 7 bases from V and 6 bases from J; junction bases left unmatched: 9. The germline gives CDR1 SGHRS, CDR2 YFSETQ. The CDR3 length is 14 residues. Here the CDR3 DNA reads TGCGCCAGCGCCCCGGGGGGATCTGCCGGGGAGCTGTTTTTT. As protein: CASAPGGSAGELFF.

V is TRBV7-2 and J is TRBJ2-3, with D possibly TRBD2 on 6 matching bases. Germline V CDR1 and CDR2: SGHTA, FQGNSA. The CDR3 spans 15 residues. The germline V and J ends were trimmed by 2 bases and 2 bases, with 11 bases remaining between them. In DNA, the CDR3 is TGTGCCAGCAGCTTAAGCGGGCGGACCACAGATACGCAGTATTTT. Protein product: CASSLSGRTTDTQYF.

This clonotype was seen more than once but under ten times. This chain joins TRBV12-3 or TRBV12-4 and TRBJ2-5; 7 bases line up with TRBD1. The CDR3 is made up of 13 amino acids. The junction had 8 bases not matched to a gene; V was cut back by 6 bases and J by 7 bases. CDR3 DNA: TGTGCCAGCAGGGACAGGTTGTGGGGGACCCAGTACTTC. As protein: CASRDRLWGTQYF.

This clonotype showed up just a few times. V usage is TRBV24-1 and J usage is TRBJ2-3; D not certain. V lost 7 bases and J lost 2, with 9 bases in between. Germline assignment: CDR1 KGHDR and CDR2 SFDVKD. This CDR3 spans 13 amino acids. The DNA of the CDR3 is TGTGCCACCAGCGACCGGATCACAGATACGCAGTATTTT. It codes for CATSDRITDTQYF.

The gene calls are TRBV3-1 and TRBJ1-1; the D is unclear. The V end lost 6 bases, the J end lost 3 bases, and 11 bases lay between the germline ends. The V gene's germline CDR1 is LGHDT and CDR2 YNNKEL (reference sequence). The CDR3 is 13 residues long. This chain's CDR3 is CASSPWEDTEAFF. The CDR3, as DNA: TGTGCCAGCAGTCCCTGGGAAGACACTGAAGCTTTCTTT.

This clonotype was recorded many times. This chain connects TRBV6-5 to TRBJ2-5; 10 nucleotides match TRBD1. Trimming cost V 3 bases and J 3 bases; bases outside gene matches: 4. Germline loops: CDR1 MNHEY, CDR2 SVGAGI. The CDR3 contains 15 residues. The CDR3 sequence: CASSYPGTGEETQYF. The CDR3 region has the DNA TGTGCCAGCAGTTATCCCGGGACAGGGGAAGAGACCCAGTACTTC.

This clonotype has more than one count but fewer than ten. V is TRBV11-3 and J is TRBJ2-1; 9 nucleotides line up with TRBD1. Germline V gene lookup returns CDR1 SGHNT and CDR2 YENEEA. The CDR3 is 14 residues long. Trimming removed 5 bases from V and 8 bases from J; junction bases left unmatched: 7. Here the CDR3 DNA reads TGTGCCAGCAGCACGGGACAGGGATTTCATGAGCAGTTCTTC. Encoded protein: CASSTGQGFHEQFF. The variable domain in full, with the rest retrieved from reference TRBV11-3 and TRBJ2-1, is EAGVVQSPRYKIIEKKQPVAFWCNPISGHNTLYWYLQNLGQGPELLIRYENEEAVDDSQLPKDRFSAERLKGVDSTLKIQPAELGDSAVYLCASSTGQGFHEQFFGPGTRLTVL.

This clonotype was seen a handful of times. This chain joins TRBV7-2 and TRBJ2-4; 9 positions agree with TRBD2. Germline V gene lookup returns CDR1 SGHTA and CDR2 FQGNSA. The CDR3 spans 17 residues. V shed 0 bases and J 5 bases; nucleotides not matched to a gene: 8. The CDR3 protein is CASSLAVASGAENIQYF. CDR3 DNA sequence: TGTGCCAGCAGCTTAGCGGTGGCTAGCGGGGCCGAAAACATTCAGTACTTC.

The chain combines TRBV30 with TRBJ1-5; D gene ambiguous. The CDR3 length is 13 residues. The ends were cut back, 5 bases at V and 5 bases at J, with 13 bases in the middle. In germline, CDR1 is GTSNPN, CDR2 SVGIG (reference sequence). CDR3 DNA: TGTGCCTGGGGAGGGCGGGATGATCAGCCCCAGCATTTT. Protein sequence: CAWGGRDDQPQHF. The full variable domain, completed using reference TRBV30 and TRBJ1-5, is SQTIHQWPATLVQPVGSPLSLECTVEGTSNPNLYWYRQAAGRGLQLLFYSVGIGQISSEVPQNLSASRPQDRQFILSSKKLLLSDSGFYLCAWGGRDDQPQHFGDGTRLSIL.

The chain couples TRBV5-1 to TRBJ2-3; the D is unclear. The CDR3 is made up of 13 amino acids. Trimming cost V 3 bases and J 1 base, with 6 bases left between them. Germline CDR1 reads SGHRS; CDR2 reads YFSETQ. The CDR3 protein is CASSYEGTDTQYF. In DNA form, the CDR3 reads TGCGCCAGCAGCTACGAAGGCACAGATACGCAGTATTTT.

The table lists this clonotype with many counts. The rearrangement links TRBV5-1 to TRBJ2-3, with 7 bases fitting TRBD2. The CDR3 contains 14 residues. The V gene end was trimmed by 1 base and the J gene end by 7 bases; junction bases not matched to a gene: 6. Germline-derived CDR1 and CDR2 are SGHRS and YFSETQ. CDR3 coding DNA: TGCGCCAGCAGCTTGACTAGCGACGGATATACGCAGTATTTT. Amino acids: CASSLTSDGYTQYF.

Here the CDR3 reads CASSDEVRRQYF. CDR3 sequence (DNA): TGTGCCAGCAGCGACGAAGTTAGGCGGCAGTACTTC. The chain uses TRBV6-2 or TRBV6-3 and TRBJ2-7; no reliable D call. CDR3 length equals 12 residues. In germline, CDR1 is MNHEY, CDR2 SVGEGT. V was shortened by 6 bases and J by 9 bases, with 15 bases between the two germline ends.

This clonotype was picked up a small number of times. This chain joins TRBV29-1 and TRBJ2-7; 7 bases line up with TRBD2. The CDR3 is made up of 13 amino acids. Germline V gives CDR1 SQVTM, CDR2 ANQGSEA. With V trimmed by 3 bases and J by 5 bases, 7 bases remained unmatched. The CDR3 region has the DNA TGCAGCGTTGAGGATACTAGCGAGCACGAGCAGTACTTC. It is translated as CSVEDTSEHEQYF.

The table lists this clonotype with a few counts. The V and J genes are TRBV7-2 and TRBJ2-5; 7 bases align to TRBD2. The CDR3 is made up of 15 amino acids. Trimming cost V 3 bases and J 0 bases; bases outside gene matches: 4. Germline CDR1 reads SGHTA; CDR2 reads FQGNSA. The CDR3 DNA sequence: TGTGCCAGCAGCTTTGTAGCGGGTAACCAAGAGACCCAGTACTTC. Translated: CASSFVAGNQETQYF.

The chain uses TRBV11-1 and TRBJ2-5; possible D gene TRBD2, 5 bases. Germline assignment: CDR1 SGHAT and CDR2 FQDESV (reference sequence). Trimming took 5 bases from V and 5 from J, leaving 18 bases between them. The CDR3 has 15 amino acids. Written as DNA, the CDR3 is TGTGCCAGCAGCACCGCCCAGAGGGCCGGGGAGACCCAGTACTTC. This translates into CASSTAQRAGETQYF.

This clonotype was picked up a small number of times. The V gene is TRBV6-2 or TRBV6-3, the J gene TRBJ2-1; TRBD2 matches 14 bases. In germline, CDR1 is MNHEY, CDR2 SVGEGT. After removal of 6 bases from V and 5 bases from J, the junction contained 15 bases not matched to a gene. The CDR3 contains 19 residues. The CDR3 reads CASSLGLAGGSVGDNEQFF. The CDR3 nucleotides are TGTGCCAGCAGCCTCGGACTAGCGGGGGGTTCCGTCGGGGACAATGAGCAGTTCTTC.

In its sample, this clonotype was seen a few times. This chain links TRBV12-3 or TRBV12-4 with TRBJ1-1, with D tentatively TRBD1 (6 bases). Trimming took 7 bases from V and 7 from J, leaving 28 bases between them. The CDR3 spans 17 residues. CDR3 protein: CASKGTDWAGEGIEAFF. In nucleotides, the CDR3 is TGTGCCAGCAAGGGGACCGATTGGGCAGGGGAAGGTATTGAAGCTTTCTTT.

Only a few counts were recorded for this clonotype. The chain recombines TRBV29-1 with TRBJ2-3, with 9 bases aligning to TRBD2. The length of the CDR3 is 13 residues. Per the germline V gene, CDR1 is SQVTM and CDR2 is ANQGSEA. V lost 4 bases to trimming and J lost 1 base; unmatched junction nucleotides: 0. CDR3 sequence (DNA): TGCAGCGTTGCTAGCGGGGGCACAGATACGCAGTATTTT. It specifies CSVASGGTDTQYF.

The sample holds a few counts of this clonotype. The J gene is TRBJ1-1, the V gene TRBV7-9; TRBD1 aligns across 8 bases. CDR1 and CDR2 (germline): SEHNR, FQNEAQ (reference sequence). J gave up 5 bases and V 4 bases, and 6 bases lay outside the gene matches. The CDR3 has 14 residues. In DNA, the CDR3 is TGTGCCAGCAGCTCAGGGGGCCGGGGTACTGAAGCTTTCTTT. It codes for CASSSGGRGTEAFF.

The chain carries TRBV5-4 and TRBJ2-7; D remains ambiguous. The CDR3 is 13 amino acids. V lost 3 bases, J lost 1 base, and 8 bases lay in between. CDR1 and CDR2 (germline): SGHNT, YYREEE (reference sequence). The CDR3 is CASSSKTSYEQYV. In DNA, the CDR3 is TGTGCCAGCAGCTCGAAAACATCCTACGAGCAGTACGTC.

This clonotype turned up a few times. This chain links TRBV2 with TRBJ1-5; 7 bases are shared with TRBD1. V gave up 8 bases and J gave up 3 bases; unmatched junction bases: 4. The CDR3 is made up of 13 amino acids. Germline-derived CDR1 and CDR2 are SNHLY and FYNNEI. The CDR3 sequence: CASEDRFNQPQHF. The CDR3 DNA is TGTGCCAGCGAGGACAGGTTCAATCAGCCCCAGCATTTT.